This T cell receptor (beta chain) originates from a study of T cell repertoires in cytomegalovirus infection. Study background: Public TCR beta signature analysis indicated the presence of both CMV infection and matching HLA type.

TCRdb fed the reads into MiXCR, producing one record per CDR3 protein. The sample yields some 160,000 distinct CDR3 sequences, under 20% seen once. V was trimmed by 0 bases and J by 4 bases, leaving 18 bases between them. Germline V gene data show CDR1 as MNHEY and CDR2 as SVGAGI. This CDR3 is 17 amino acids long. Findings and caveats of the study: The cumulative frequency of public TCR beta families identified carriers of CMV plus the relevant HLA. The study found HLA-C-restricted CMV-specific TCR beta clonotypes dominating the ex vivo response.

For this clonotype: Its antigen remains unknown.

The source of this sequence is a human donor in good health (CMV status not recorded). Some clones in this sample may be carry-over from other donors' samples. Material: CD8+ T cells from PBMCs. The gene calls are TRBV6-5 and TRBJ1-2; tentative D call: TRBD1 (5 bases). CDR3 sequence: CASSYSIDGDRVYGYTF. CDR3 DNA sequence: TGTGCCAGCAGTTACTCGATCGACGGGGACCGGGTCTATGGCTACACCTTC.